This TCR beta chain was found in a study of OX40 agonist ivuxolimab in advanced cancers. General study points: The CD4+ and CD8+ T cells in the blood had expanded clonally by week 6 at 0.1 to 3.0 mg/kg.

In the case of this clone: Its target is not known.

This CDR3 region has 15 residues. Trimming cost V 11 bases and J 5 bases; bases outside gene matches: 15. Per germline, CDR1 MRHNA and CDR2 SNTAGT. Data came from immunoSEQ multiplex PCR; TCRdb stores just in-frame clones and leaves some out. This table has tens of thousands of clones, approximately 90% appearing once. The V gene is TRBV6-4, the J gene TRBJ2-5, with 9 bases lining up with TRBD1. The sequence derives from an adult with an advanced solid tumor such as melanoma, head and neck, liver or kidney cancer. The sample here was CD4+ or CD8+ T cells sorted from blood, taken in a trial of the OX40 agonist ivuxolimab. CDR3 sequence (DNA): TGTGCCTGCATCCGGGACAGGGAAAGCGGGGAGACCCAGTACTTC. Translation: CACIRDRESGETQYF.